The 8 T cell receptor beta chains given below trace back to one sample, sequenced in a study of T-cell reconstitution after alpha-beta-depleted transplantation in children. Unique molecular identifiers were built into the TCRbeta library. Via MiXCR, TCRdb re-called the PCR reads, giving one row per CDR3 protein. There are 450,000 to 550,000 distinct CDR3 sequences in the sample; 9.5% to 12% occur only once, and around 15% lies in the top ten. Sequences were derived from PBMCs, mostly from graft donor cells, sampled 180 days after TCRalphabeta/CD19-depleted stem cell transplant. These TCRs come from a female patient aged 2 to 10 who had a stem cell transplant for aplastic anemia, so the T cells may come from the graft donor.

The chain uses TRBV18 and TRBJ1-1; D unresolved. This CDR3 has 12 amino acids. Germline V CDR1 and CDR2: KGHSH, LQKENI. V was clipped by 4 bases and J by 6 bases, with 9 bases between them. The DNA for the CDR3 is TGTGCCAGCTCACGTACAGTTCCTGAAGCTTTCTTT. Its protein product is CASSRTVPEAFF. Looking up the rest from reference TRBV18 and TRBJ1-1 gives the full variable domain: NAGVMQNPRHLVRRRGQEARLRCSPMKGHSHVYWYRQLPEEGLKFMVYLQKENIIDESGMPKERFSAEFPKEGPSILRIQQVVRGDSAAYFCASSRTVPEAFFGQGTRLTVV.

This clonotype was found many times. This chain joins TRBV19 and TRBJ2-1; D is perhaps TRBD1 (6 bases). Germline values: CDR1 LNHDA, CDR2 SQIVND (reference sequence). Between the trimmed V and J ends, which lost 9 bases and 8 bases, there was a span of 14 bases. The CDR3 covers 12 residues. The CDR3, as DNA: TGTGCCAGCAGCCCCAGGGGTGATGAGCAGTTCTTC. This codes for CASSPRGDEQFF.

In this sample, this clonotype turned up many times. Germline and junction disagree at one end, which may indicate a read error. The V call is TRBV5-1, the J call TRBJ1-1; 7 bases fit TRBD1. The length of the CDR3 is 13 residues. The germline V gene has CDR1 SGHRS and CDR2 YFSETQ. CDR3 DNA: TGTGCCAGCAGCTTAGACAGGGACACTGAAGCTTTCTTT. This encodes CASSLDRDTEAFF.

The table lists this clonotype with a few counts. The CDR3 coding sequence is TGTGCCAGCAGCCAAGGAGTGACCGGAGAGGACGAGCAGTACTTC. Encoded protein: CASSQGVTGEDEQYF. The genes are TRBV7-2 and TRBJ2-7, with unresolved D. Germline V CDR1 and CDR2: SGHTA, FQGNSA. The CDR3 runs 15 residues. V lost 5 bases to trimming and J lost 5 bases, with 19 bases between them.

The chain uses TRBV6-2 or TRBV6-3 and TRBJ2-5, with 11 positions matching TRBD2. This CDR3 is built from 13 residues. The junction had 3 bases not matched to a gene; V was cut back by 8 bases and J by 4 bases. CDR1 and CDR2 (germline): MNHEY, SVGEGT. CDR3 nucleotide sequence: TGTGCCAGCGAAGGACTAGCGGGAGAGACCCAGTACTTC. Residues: CASEGLAGETQYF.

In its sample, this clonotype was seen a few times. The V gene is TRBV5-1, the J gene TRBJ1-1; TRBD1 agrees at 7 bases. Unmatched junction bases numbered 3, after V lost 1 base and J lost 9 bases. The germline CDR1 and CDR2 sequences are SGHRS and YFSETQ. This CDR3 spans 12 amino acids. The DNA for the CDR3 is TGCGCCAGCAGCTTGTCAAGGGGGCAAGCTTTCTTT. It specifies CASSLSRGQAFF.

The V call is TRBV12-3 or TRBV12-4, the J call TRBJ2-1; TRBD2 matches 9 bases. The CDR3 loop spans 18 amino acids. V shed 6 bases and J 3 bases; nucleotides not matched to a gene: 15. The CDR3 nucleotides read TGTGCCAGCAGGCCCCCCGGGGTAGCGGGAGTCAACTACAATGAGCAGTTCTTC. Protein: CASRPPGVAGVNYNEQFF.

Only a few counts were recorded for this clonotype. The CDR3 sequence: CASSKTTSRSTEAFF. The CDR3 DNA is TGTGCCAGCAGTAAAACGACATCCCGGAGCACTGAAGCTTTCTTT. The chain recombines TRBV6-2 or TRBV6-3 with TRBJ1-1; D not certain. Trimming cost V 5 bases and J 4 bases, with 17 bases left between them. In germline, CDR1 is MNHEY, CDR2 SVGEGT. The CDR3 runs to 15 residues.